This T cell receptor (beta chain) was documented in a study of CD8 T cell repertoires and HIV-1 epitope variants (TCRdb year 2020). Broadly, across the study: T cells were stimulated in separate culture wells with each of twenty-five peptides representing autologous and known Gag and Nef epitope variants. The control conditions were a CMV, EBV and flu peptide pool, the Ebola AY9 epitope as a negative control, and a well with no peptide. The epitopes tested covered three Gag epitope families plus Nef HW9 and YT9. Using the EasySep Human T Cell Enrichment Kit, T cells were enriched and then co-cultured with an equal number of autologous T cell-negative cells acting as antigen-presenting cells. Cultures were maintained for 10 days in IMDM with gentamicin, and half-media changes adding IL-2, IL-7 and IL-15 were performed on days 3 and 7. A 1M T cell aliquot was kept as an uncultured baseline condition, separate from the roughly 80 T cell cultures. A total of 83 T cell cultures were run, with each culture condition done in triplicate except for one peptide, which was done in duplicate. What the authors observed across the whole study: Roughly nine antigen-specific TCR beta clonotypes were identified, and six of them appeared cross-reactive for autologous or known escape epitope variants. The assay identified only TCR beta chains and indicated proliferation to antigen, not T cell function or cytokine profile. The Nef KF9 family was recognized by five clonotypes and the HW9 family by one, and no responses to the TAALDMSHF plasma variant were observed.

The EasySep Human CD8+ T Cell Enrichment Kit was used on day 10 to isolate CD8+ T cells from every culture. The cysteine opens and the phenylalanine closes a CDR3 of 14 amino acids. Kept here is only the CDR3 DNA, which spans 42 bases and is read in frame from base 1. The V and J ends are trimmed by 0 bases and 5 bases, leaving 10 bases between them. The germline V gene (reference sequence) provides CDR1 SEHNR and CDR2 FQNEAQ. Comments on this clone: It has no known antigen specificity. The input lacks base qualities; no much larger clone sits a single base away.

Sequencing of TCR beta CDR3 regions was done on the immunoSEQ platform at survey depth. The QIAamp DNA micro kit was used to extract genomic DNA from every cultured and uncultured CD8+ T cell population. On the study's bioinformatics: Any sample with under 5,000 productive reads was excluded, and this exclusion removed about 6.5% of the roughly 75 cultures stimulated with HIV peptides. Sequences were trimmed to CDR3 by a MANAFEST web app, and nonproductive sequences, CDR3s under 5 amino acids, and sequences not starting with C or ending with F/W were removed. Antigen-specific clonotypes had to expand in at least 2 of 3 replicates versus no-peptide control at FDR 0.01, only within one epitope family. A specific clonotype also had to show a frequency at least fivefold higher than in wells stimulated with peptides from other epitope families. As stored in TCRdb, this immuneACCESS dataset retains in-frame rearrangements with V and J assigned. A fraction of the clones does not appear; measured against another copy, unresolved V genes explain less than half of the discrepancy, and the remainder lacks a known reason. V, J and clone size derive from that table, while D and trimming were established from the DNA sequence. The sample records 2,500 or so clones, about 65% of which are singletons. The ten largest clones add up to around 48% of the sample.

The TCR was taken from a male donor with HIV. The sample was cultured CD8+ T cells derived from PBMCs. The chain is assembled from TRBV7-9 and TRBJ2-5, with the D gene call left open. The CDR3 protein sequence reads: CASSLALVSETQYF. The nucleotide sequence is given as TGTGCCAGCAGCTTAGCGCTAGTTTCGGAGACCCAGTACTTC.